This T cell receptor beta chain was profiled in a study of shared T cell receptors in the human thymus. Germline V gene sequence: CDR1 SQVTM, CDR2 ANQGSEA. The CDR3 runs to 16 residues. V lost 4 bases to trimming and J lost 5 bases, with 21 bases between them. Measured with immunoSEQ multiplex PCR; TCRdb has only the in-frame clones, and not every one. The repertoire consists of 700,000 or so clones, with 75% to 90% occurring once and the leading ten covering roughly 0.01%. This same sample was also taken into another study, of human thymus T cells. That investigation notes: The thymus tissue came from resections taken during corrective heart surgery.

The chain is built from TRBV29-1 and TRBJ2-4, with D tentatively TRBD2 (6 bases). The sequenced sample was thymocytes. This receptor was obtained from a girl under two years old with a congenital heart defect. The CDR3 sequence: CSVGGVDQGTENIQYF. Here the CDR3 DNA reads TGCAGCGTTGGGGGGGTGGATCAAGGGACGGAAAACATTCAGTACTTC.